The 30 T cell receptor beta chains below were found in one sample sequenced in a study of beta chain features in type 1 diabetes. Study conclusions and caveats: Shortening that was moderate but significant affected the TCRB CDR3s of Type 1 diabetes patients in all four CD4+ subsets.

For these receptors, no antigen is known. The sequenced template was cDNA made from the entire isolated RNA. Clones were read by immunoSEQ multiplex PCR, and TCRdb kept only the in-frame ones, dropping some. The data hold around 100,000 clones, with approximately 30% observed a single time. What was sequenced was central memory CD4+ T cells from blood. The receptor set was obtained from a woman in her late teens or twenties with type 1 diabetes.

The rearrangement joins TRBV7-3 to TRBJ1-1; D possibly corresponds to TRBD1 (6 bases). The germline V gene encodes CDR1 SGHTA and CDR2 FQGTGA. This CDR3 has 16 residues. Trimming stripped 3 bases from V and 4 bases from J, with 18 bases between. The CDR3 loop is CASSFPAGASFTEAFF. The CDR3 region has the DNA TGTGCCAGCAGCTTTCCTGCAGGGGCCTCATTCACTGAAGCTTTCTTT. The full variable domain, in which reference TRBV7-3 and TRBJ1-1 provide the parts outside the CDR3, is GAGVSQTPSNKVTEKGKYVELRCDPISGHTALYWYRQSLGQGPEFLIYFQGTGAADDSGLPNDRFFAVRPEGSVSTLKIQRTERGDSAVYLCASSFPAGASFTEAFFGQGTRLTVV.

The gene calls are TRBV5-6 and TRBJ2-5; 8 bases are shared with TRBD1. Germline V gene data show CDR1 as SGHDT and CDR2 as YYEEEE. The V gene end was trimmed by 3 bases and the J gene end by 3 bases; junction bases not matched to a gene: 10. This CDR3 spans 16 amino acids. Here the CDR3 DNA reads TGTGCCAGCAGCTCTAAGTTCAGGGGGCTGGAAGAGACCCAGTACTTC. Amino acid sequence: CASSSKFRGLEETQYF. Complete variable domain (other parts from reference TRBV5-6 and TRBJ2-5): DAGVTQSPTHLIKTRGQQVTLRCSPKSGHDTVSWYQQALGQGPQFIFQYYEEEERQRGNFPDRFSGHQFPNYSSELNVNALLLGDSALYLCASSSKFRGLEETQYFGPGTRLLVL.

The table lists this clone with a few counts. The chain couples TRBV29-1 to TRBJ1-2; 7 positions agree with TRBD1. The germline V gene encodes CDR1 SQVTM and CDR2 ANQGSEA. The CDR3 runs to 14 residues. The V gene end was trimmed by 6 bases and the J gene end by 3 bases; junction bases not matched to a gene: 10. For the CDR3, the DNA is TGCAGCGTCCAGCCACAGGGGATCGACTATGGCTACACCTTC. Translated, it gives CSVQPQGIDYGYTF.

CDR3: CASRDPTGVETQYF. CDR3 in DNA: TGTGCCAGCAGGGACCCGACAGGGGTGGAGACCCAGTACTTC. The chain combines TRBV7-9 with TRBJ2-5; 8 bases align to TRBD1. Unmatched junction bases numbered 8, after V lost 6 bases and J lost 5 bases. The CDR3 sequence is 14 residues long. Per germline, CDR1 SEHNR and CDR2 FQNEAQ (reference sequence).

This clone has more than one count but fewer than ten. The chain uses TRBV2 and TRBJ1-4; no clear D. With 4 bases removed from V and 13 bases from J, the gap between germline ends came to 10 bases. Per germline, CDR1 SNHLY and CDR2 FYNNEI. This CDR3 comprises 11 residues. CDR3 bases: TGTGCCAGCAGTGGCGCCGGCGGACTGTTTTTT. Its protein is CASSGAGGLFF. Full variable domain (missing parts from reference TRBV2 and TRBJ1-4): EPEVTQTPSHQVTQMGQEVILRCVPISNHLYFYWYRQILGQKVEFLVSFYNNEISEKSEIFDDQFSVERPDGSNFTLKIRSTKLEDSAMYFCASSGAGGLFFGSGTQLSVL.

The sample holds a few counts of this clone. The CDR3 is CASYGGNSYNEQFF. CDR3 nucleotides: TGCGCCAGCTACGGGGGGAACTCCTACAATGAGCAGTTCTTC. This chain uses TRBV5-1 with TRBJ2-1, with TRBD2 identical over 7 bases. CDR1 SGHRS and CDR2 YFSETQ come from the germline V gene. This CDR3 region has 14 residues. J was trimmed by 0 bases and V by 7 bases; bases with no gene match: 4.

This clone has just a few counts. The V gene is TRBV7-9, the J gene TRBJ1-2; D is undetermined. Trimming removed 1 base from V and 3 bases from J, with 9 bases in between. Germline CDR1 reads SEHNR; CDR2 reads FQNEAQ (reference sequence). The CDR3 totals 14 residues. CDR3 in DNA: TGTGCCAGCAGCTTAGGATTAGCCGACTATGGCTACACCTTC. Its protein is CASSLGLADYGYTF.

Only a few counts were recorded for this clone. The chain uses TRBV28 and TRBJ2-7, with TRBD1 identical over 7 bases. The CDR3 extends over 20 amino acids. Germline V gene data show CDR1 as MDHEN and CDR2 as SYDVKM. The trim removed 5 bases at V and 1 base at J, leaving 23 bases unmatched. The CDR3 region has the DNA TGTGCCAGCAGTCCTCGTCGGAATCTAAACAGGGGAATTTGGTCCTACGAGCAGTACGTC. Its translation: CASSPRRNLNRGIWSYEQYV.

V gene TRBV5-1 combines with J gene TRBJ2-5, with 12 nucleotides matching TRBD2. The CDR3 consists of 14 residues. The germline gives CDR1 SGHRS, CDR2 YFSETQ. Unmatched junction bases numbered 1, after V lost 2 bases and J lost 5 bases. CDR3 nucleotide sequence: TGCGCCAGCAGCTTAGGGACTAGCGGGGAGACCCAGTACTTC. The encoded protein is CASSLGTSGETQYF.

The DNA for the CDR3 is TGTGCCAGCAGCTTGGCCGGCGGGGGGCGAAGGGATGGCTACACCTTC. It yields the protein CASSLAGGGRRDGYTF. This chain connects TRBV5-4 to TRBJ1-2; D perhaps matches TRBD1 (6 bases). Trimming left V 0 bases short and J 6 bases short, with 18 bases between. The germline gives CDR1 SGHNT, CDR2 YYREEE (reference sequence). There are 16 residues in the CDR3.

The chain combines TRBV7-2 with TRBJ2-5; 12 nucleotides match TRBD2. V shed 1 base, J shed 3 bases, and the junction held 3 bases outside the gene matches. Germline V gene lookup returns CDR1 SGHTA and CDR2 FQGNSA. The length of the CDR3 is 16 residues. Written as DNA, the CDR3 is TGTGCCAGCAGCTTAGTTCTAGCGGGAGGGAAAGAGACCCAGTACTTC. It encodes CASSLVLAGGKETQYF.

Here the CDR3 reads CASSLDAVTNYGYTF. CDR3 nucleotide sequence: TGCGCCAGCAGCTTGGATGCGGTGACTAACTATGGCTACACCTTC. This sequence joins TRBV5-1 and TRBJ1-2, with D unresolved. This CDR3 spans 15 amino acids. V lost 0 bases to trimming and J lost 0 bases, with 9 bases between them. CDR1 is SGHRS and CDR2 is YFSETQ in the germline V gene.

This clone was detected only a few times. V gene TRBV30 combines with J gene TRBJ2-3; weak D call: TRBD2 (6 bases). The V end was cut by 2 bases, the J end by 0 bases, with 12 bases between. The CDR3 runs to 15 residues. Germline CDR1 GTSNPN, CDR2 SVGIG (reference sequence). The CDR3, as DNA: TGTGCCTGGAGTCTGCTAGCGCGCAGCACAGATACGCAGTATTTT. This sequence encodes CAWSLLARSTDTQYF. Full variable domain (missing parts from reference TRBV30 and TRBJ2-3): SQTIHQWPATLVQPVGSPLSLECTVEGTSNPNLYWYRQAAGRGLQLLFYSVGIGQISSEVPQNLSASRPQDRQFILSSKKLLLSDSGFYLCAWSLLARSTDTQYFGPGTRLTVL.

This clone appeared a few times. The chain is built from TRBV5-1 and TRBJ2-5; D not resolved. CDR1 is SGHRS and CDR2 is YFSETQ in the germline V gene. The CDR3 runs to 15 residues. V was cut by 5 bases and J by 1 base, with 15 bases left in between. This chain's CDR3 is CASSPSPGGQETQYF. The CDR3 DNA follows: TGCGCCAGCAGTCCATCCCCCGGCGGCCAAGAGACCCAGTACTTC.

The chain uses TRBV6-5 and TRBJ1-4, with a tentative D call TRBD1 (5 bases). V lost 6 bases and J 8 bases, leaving 13 bases between the germline ends. The CDR3 contains 13 residues. Germline V CDR1 and CDR2: MNHEY, SVGAGI. CDR3 sequence reads: CASRPTGGEKLFF. The CDR3 nucleotides read TGTGCCAGCAGGCCCACAGGCGGCGAAAAACTGTTTTTT.

This clone was observed once. This chain uses TRBV4-2 with TRBJ2-5; D possibly corresponds to TRBD1 (7 bases). This CDR3 is 16 amino acids long. V lost 4 bases and J 5 bases, leaving 20 bases between the germline ends. Germline V CDR1 and CDR2: LGHNA, YNFKEQ. The CDR3 nucleotides are TGTGCCAGCAGCCCCCTTCTGGAGGGGGCGGGGGAGACCCAGTACTTC. This encodes CASSPLLEGAGETQYF.

The chain couples TRBV7-2 to TRBJ2-5, with 11 bases matching TRBD2. Per germline, CDR1 SGHTA and CDR2 FQGNSA. J gave up 4 bases and V 5 bases, and 15 bases lay outside the gene matches. This CDR3 has 18 residues. The DNA for the CDR3 is TGTGCCAGCAGCCAAGGGGGGGGCATAGCGGGAGGGTCAGAGACCCAGTACTTC. Translated: CASSQGGGIAGGSETQYF.

This chain joins TRBV7-9 and TRBJ2-7, with a tentative D call TRBD1 (5 bases). Germline lookup yields CDR1 SEHNR and CDR2 FQNEAQ (reference sequence). V was trimmed by 5 bases and J by 3 bases, leaving 8 bases between them. This CDR3 comprises 12 residues. CDR3 coding DNA: TGTGCCAGCAGCCAGCAGGGCTACGAGCAGTACGTC. It encodes CASSQQGYEQYV.

V gene TRBV7-8 combines with J gene TRBJ2-7; a weak D match, TRBD2 (6 bases). The ends were cut back, 1 base at V and 3 bases at J, with 13 bases in the middle. This CDR3 contains 15 residues. Germline V CDR1 and CDR2: SGHVS, FQNEAQ. The CDR3 is CASSLEGLANYEQYF. CDR3 DNA sequence: TGTGCCAGCAGCTTAGAGGGGCTAGCGAACTACGAGCAGTACTTC. Using reference TRBV7-8 and TRBJ2-7 for the parts outside the CDR3, the full variable domain is GAGVSQSPRYKVAKRGQDVALRCDPISGHVSLFWYQQALGQGPEFLTYFQNEAQLDKSGLPSDRFFAERPEGSVSTLKIQRTQQEDSAVYLCASSLEGLANYEQYFGPGTRLTVT.

The chain joins TRBV18 to TRBJ2-7; D is possibly TRBD1 (5 bases). Germline assignment: CDR1 KGHSH and CDR2 LQKENI. V was shortened by 5 bases and J by 1 base, with 6 bases between the two germline ends. This CDR3 spans 12 amino acids. The CDR3 loop is CASSTGSYEQYF. In nucleotides, the CDR3 is TGTGCCAGCTCAACAGGTTCCTACGAGCAGTACTTC.

With respect to this clone: Other DNA sequences from this sample encode an identical CDR3 as well. This chain connects TRBV5-1 to TRBJ1-3; D ambiguous. The length of the CDR3 is 15 residues. Trimming took off 0 bases at V and 0 bases at J, with 7 bases between the two ends. CDR1 and CDR2 (germline): SGHRS, YFSETQ. The CDR3 nucleotides read TGCGCCAGCAGCTTGGATGGCAGCTCTGGAAACACCATATATTTT. Its protein product is CASSLDGSSGNTIYF.

This clone was seen more than once but under ten times. This rearrangement joins TRBV28 to TRBJ2-7, with a possible D match to TRBD2 (5 bases). Looked up from germline, CDR1 is MDHEN and CDR2 is SYDVKM. The CDR3 spans 11 residues. The V gene lost 9 bases and the J gene lost 0 bases, with 6 bases spanning the gap. CDR3 sequence: CASGSSYEQYF. CDR3 in DNA: TGTGCCAGTGGGAGCTCCTACGAGCAGTACTTC.

This chain connects TRBV2 to TRBJ1-1; 9 bases are shared with TRBD1. After removal of 8 bases from V and 4 bases from J, the junction contained 11 bases not matched to a gene. The length of the CDR3 is 15 residues. Germline V gene data show CDR1 as SNHLY and CDR2 as FYNNEI. The CDR3 here is CASSQFQGQGTEAFF. The CDR3 nucleotides are TGTGCCAGCTCTCAGTTCCAGGGACAGGGCACTGAAGCTTTCTTT.

The chain is built from TRBV2 and TRBJ2-1; 8 positions match TRBD2. Trimming took 7 bases from V and 9 from J; bases not matched to a gene: 14. The germline V gene encodes CDR1 SNHLY and CDR2 FYNNEI. CDR3 size: 15 residues. CDR3 DNA: TGTGCCAGCACCCGACTCAGCGGGAGCTCTGGTGAGCAGTTCTTC. Translating gives CASTRLSGSSGEQFF. Complete variable domain (other parts from reference TRBV2 and TRBJ2-1): EPEVTQTPSHQVTQMGQEVILRCVPISNHLYFYWYRQILGQKVEFLVSFYNNEISEKSEIFDDQFSVERPDGSNFTLKIRSTKLEDSAMYFCASTRLSGSSGEQFFGPGTRLTVL.

This clone showed up just a few times. For the CDR3, the DNA is TGTGCCAGCAGCTTAGCGCGAACTAGCGGGAAGAATGAGCAGTTCTTC. Protein product: CASSLARTSGKNEQFF. This chain connects TRBV7-2 to TRBJ2-1; 10 bases match TRBD2. The V and J ends lost 0 bases and 7 bases, in that order; junction bases with no gene match: 6. Per the germline V gene, CDR1 is SGHTA and CDR2 is FQGNSA. The CDR3 covers 16 residues.

This clone was detected a few times. This sequence joins TRBV4-3 and TRBJ2-3, with TRBD2 as a possible D gene (5 bases). CDR3 length equals 13 residues. The germline V and J ends were trimmed by 0 bases and 6 bases, with 7 bases remaining between them. Germline CDR1 reads LGHNA; CDR2 reads YSLEER. Here the CDR3 DNA reads TGCGCCAGCAGCCAAGAGCGGGTGGATACGCAGTATTTT. As protein: CASSQERVDTQYF.

This chain uses TRBV6-1 with TRBJ2-1; possibly TRBD2 for D (6 bases). The V and J ends lost 7 bases and 2 bases respectively, with 15 bases between them. The CDR3 consists of 15 residues. CDR1 MNHNS and CDR2 SASEGT come from the germline V gene. CDR3 sequence: CASIQAIAAYNEQFF. CDR3 DNA: TGTGCCAGCATCCAGGCGATAGCGGCCTACAATGAGCAGTTCTTC.

The chain joins TRBV30 to TRBJ2-3; D remains unclear. Germline-derived CDR1 and CDR2 are GTSNPN and SVGIG (reference sequence). Trimming took 1 base from V and 8 from J, leaving 10 bases between them. The CDR3 has 12 amino acids. The CDR3 DNA reads as TGTGCCTGGAGTGATTCACCGGGTACGCAGTATTTT. This sequence encodes CAWSDSPGTQYF.

V usage is TRBV30 and J usage is TRBJ1-2; D may be TRBD1 (6 bases). The CDR3 contains 12 residues. Trimming took off 7 bases at V and 4 bases at J, with 13 bases between the two ends. The V gene's germline CDR1 is GTSNPN and CDR2 SVGIG (reference sequence). CDR3 sequence (DNA): TGTGCCTCGGGCCGGACAGTCTATGGCTACACCTTC. This gives the protein CASGRTVYGYTF.

The rearrangement uses TRBV18 and TRBJ1-5, with TRBD1 matching 7 bases. V shed 2 bases, J shed 3 bases, and the junction held 1 base outside the gene matches. The germline CDR1 and CDR2 sequences are KGHSH and LQKENI. The CDR3 spans 14 residues. CDR3 coding DNA: TGTGCCAGCTCACCAACAGGGGCCAATCAGCCCCAGCATTTT. Protein: CASSPTGANQPQHF.